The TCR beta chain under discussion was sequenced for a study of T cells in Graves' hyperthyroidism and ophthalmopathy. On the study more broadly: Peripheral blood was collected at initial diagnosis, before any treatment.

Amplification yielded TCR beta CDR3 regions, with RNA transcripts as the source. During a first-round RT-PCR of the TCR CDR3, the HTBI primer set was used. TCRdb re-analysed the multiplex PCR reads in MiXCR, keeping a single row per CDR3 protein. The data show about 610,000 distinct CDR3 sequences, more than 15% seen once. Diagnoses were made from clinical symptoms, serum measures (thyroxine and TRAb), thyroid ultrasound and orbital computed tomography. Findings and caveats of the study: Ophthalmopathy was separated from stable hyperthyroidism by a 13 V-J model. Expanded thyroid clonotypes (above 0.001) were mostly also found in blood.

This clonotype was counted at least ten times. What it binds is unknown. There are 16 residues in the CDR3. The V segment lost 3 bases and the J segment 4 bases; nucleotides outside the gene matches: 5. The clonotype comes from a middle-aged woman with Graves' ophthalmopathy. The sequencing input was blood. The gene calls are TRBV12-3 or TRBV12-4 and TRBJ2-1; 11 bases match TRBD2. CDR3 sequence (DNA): TGTGCCAGCAGTTTGGCTAGCGGGGGGCTATACAATGAGCAGTTCTTC. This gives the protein CASSLASGGLYNEQFF.